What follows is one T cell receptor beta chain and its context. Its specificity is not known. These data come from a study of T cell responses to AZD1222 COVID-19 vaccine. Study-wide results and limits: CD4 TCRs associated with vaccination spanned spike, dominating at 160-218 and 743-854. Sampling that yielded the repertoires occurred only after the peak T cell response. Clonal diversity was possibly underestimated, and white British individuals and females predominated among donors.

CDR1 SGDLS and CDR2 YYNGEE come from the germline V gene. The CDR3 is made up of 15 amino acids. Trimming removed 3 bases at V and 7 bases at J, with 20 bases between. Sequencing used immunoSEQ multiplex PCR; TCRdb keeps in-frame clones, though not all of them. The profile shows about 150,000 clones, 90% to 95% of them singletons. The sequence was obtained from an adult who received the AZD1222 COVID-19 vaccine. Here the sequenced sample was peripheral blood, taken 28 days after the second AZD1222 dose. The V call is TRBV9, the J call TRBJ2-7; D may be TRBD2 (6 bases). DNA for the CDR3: TGTGCCAGCAGCGCACATACTCGGGAGACTGGAGAGCAGTACTTC. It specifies CASSAHTRETGEQYF.